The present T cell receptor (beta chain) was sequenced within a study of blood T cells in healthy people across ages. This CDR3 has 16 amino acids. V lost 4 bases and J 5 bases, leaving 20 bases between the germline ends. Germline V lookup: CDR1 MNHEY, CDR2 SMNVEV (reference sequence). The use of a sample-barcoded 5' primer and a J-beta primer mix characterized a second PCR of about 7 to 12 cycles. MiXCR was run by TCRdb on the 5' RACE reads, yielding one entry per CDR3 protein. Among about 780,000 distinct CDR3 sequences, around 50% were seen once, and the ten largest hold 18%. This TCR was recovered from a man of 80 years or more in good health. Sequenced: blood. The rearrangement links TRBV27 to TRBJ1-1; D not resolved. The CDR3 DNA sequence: TGTGCCAGCAGTTCGCAATCCCAAACCGCAGGAACTGAAGCTTTCTTT. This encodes CASSSQSQTAGTEAFF.